The 19 T cell receptor beta chains listed next were all sequenced from one sample in a study of blood T cells in healthy people across ages. The second PCR ran about 7 to 12 cycles with a sample-barcoded 5' primer and J-beta primers. MiXCR was run by TCRdb on the 5' RACE reads, yielding one entry per CDR3 protein. The sample records fewer than 800,000 distinct CDR3 sequences, just under 25% being singletons. This same sample was also part of a study on T cells of mothers and their children.

The sample consisted of blood. The receptors were sampled from a boy between 5 and 17 years old in good health.

This clonotype was counted only a few times. One end of the junction does not line up with germline, which may come from a read error. CDR3 nucleotide sequence: TGTGCCAGTAGCCAAGTTGGCGCAGTCCAAGAGACCCAGTACTTC. It translates to CASSQVGAVQETQYF. This sequence joins TRBV14 and TRBJ2-5; D gene ambiguous. The CDR3 spans 15 residues. The germline V gene has CDR1 SGHDN and CDR2 FVKESK. The full variable domain, rest sourced from reference TRBV14 and TRBJ2-5, is EAGVTQFPSHSVIEKGQTVTLRCDPISGHDNLYWYRRVMGKEIKFLLHFVKESKQDESGMPNNRFLAERTGGTYSTLKVQPAELEDSGVYFCASSQVGAVQETQYFGPGTRLLVL.

The rearrangement uses TRBV6-6 and TRBJ2-7; possible D gene TRBD2, 6 bases. Germline CDR1 reads MNHNY; CDR2 reads SVGAGI (reference sequence). V was trimmed by 2 bases and J by 0 bases, leaving 14 bases between them. The CDR3 is made up of 16 amino acids. The CDR3 coding sequence is TGTGCCAGCAGTTACCCAAAGGGGAGGAGCTCCTACGAGCAGTACTTC. Encoded protein: CASSYPKGRSSYEQYF.

The V call is TRBV21-1, the J call TRBJ2-2; the D segment call TRBD2 is taken from the table without a DNA check. TRBV21-1 is deemed a pseudogene. The CDR3 totals 17 residues. This chain's CDR3 is CASSKPQKPSFTGELFF. For the CDR3, the DNA is TGTGCCAGCAGCAAACCTCAGAAACCCTCCTTCACCGGGGAGCTGTTTTTT.

V and J are TRBV2 and TRBJ2-3, with 9 nucleotides matching TRBD1. CDR1 is SNHLY and CDR2 is FYNNEI in the germline V gene. V shed 3 bases and J 4 bases; nucleotides not matched to a gene: 8. This CDR3 contains 16 residues. CDR3 loop: CASSDIPGQGPDTQYF. The CDR3 nucleotides are TGTGCCAGCAGTGACATTCCGGGACAGGGTCCAGATACGCAGTATTTT.

This chain links TRBV6-4 with TRBJ1-4; tentatively, D is TRBD1 (5 bases). V was pared by 8 bases and J by 6 bases, with 13 bases between. Per the germline V gene, CDR1 is MRHNA and CDR2 is SNTAGT. The CDR3 is 13 amino acids. CDR3 loop: CASQLGGDEKLFF. In DNA form, the CDR3 reads TGTGCCAGCCAGTTGGGGGGGGATGAAAAACTGTTTTTT.

The rearrangement joins TRBV25-1 to TRBJ2-5; D remains ambiguous. Per germline, CDR1 MGHDK and CDR2 SYGVNS. CDR3 length equals 14 residues. Trimming took 2 bases from V and 2 from J, leaving 9 bases between them. DNA of the CDR3: TGTGCCAGCAGTGAAGGTCTGATACAAGAGACCCAGTACTTC. Translation: CASSEGLIQETQYF.

This clonotype was picked up a small number of times. This chain uses TRBV7-8 with TRBJ2-5; possible D gene TRBD1, 6 bases. The closer fit of TRBJ2-1 to the DNA end suggests the J call may be wrong. The germline V gene encodes CDR1 SGHVS and CDR2 FQNEAQ. The CDR3 spans 18 residues. DNA for the CDR3: TGTGCCAGCAGCTTAAAACGACAGGACCCTATTGGAAACAATGAGCAGTTCTTC. Translating it yields CASSLKRQDPIGNNEQFF.

This clonotype occurred a few times. The CDR3 protein is CASSLEGGSEQFF. The CDR3 coding sequence is TGCGCCAGCAGCTTGGAAGGGGGCAGCGAGCAGTTCTTC. The J gene is TRBJ2-1, the V gene TRBV5-1; 7 bases align to TRBD1. This CDR3 comprises 13 residues. From germline, CDR1 is SGHRS and CDR2 YFSETQ. Germline trimming cut 0 bases from V and 10 bases from J; bases unmatched to any gene: 4.

This clonotype was detected only a few times. The chain employs TRBV29-1 and TRBJ2-1; D tentatively fits TRBD1 or TRBD2 (5 bases each). The J call is in doubt because the DNA end fits TRBJ2-5 better. This CDR3 has 14 residues. In germline, CDR1 is SQVTM, CDR2 ANQGSEA. The CDR3 bases are TGCAGCGCCCGATGGGGCGGACTCCAAGAGACCCAGTACTTC. This codes for CSARWGGLQETQYF.

The V and J genes are TRBV7-8 and TRBJ2-1, with TRBD2 identical over 13 bases. Germline V gives CDR1 SGHVS, CDR2 FQNEAQ. With 2 bases clipped from V and 7 bases from J, the junction kept 8 bases outside the gene matches. CDR3 length: 17 residues. CDR3 bases: TGTGCCAGCAGCTTATTCCTACTAGCGGGAGGGAGAAATGAGCAGTTCTTC. This gives the protein CASSLFLLAGGRNEQFF.

This clonotype turned up a few times. CDR3 nucleotide sequence: TGTGCCAGCAGCCTCGGTTACGGGGACGCCAAAAACATTCAGTACTTC. It translates to CASSLGYGDAKNIQYF. The chain is built from TRBV4-2 and TRBJ2-4; D might be TRBD1 or TRBD2, each matching 5 bases. The germline V gene has CDR1 LGHNA and CDR2 YNFKEQ. The V end lost 4 bases, the J end lost 1 base, and 14 bases lay between the germline ends. The CDR3 runs 16 residues.

This clonotype was found once. The rearrangement uses TRBV20-1 and TRBJ2-1; 8 nucleotides match TRBD2. The end of the DNA aligns better with TRBJ2-5, so the J call may be wrong. The CDR3 has 14 residues. CDR1 and CDR2 (germline): DFQATT, SNEGSKA (reference sequence). The CDR3 DNA sequence: TGCAGTGCTGATCACCGGGCGGGGGGAGAGACCCAGTACTTC. Amino acid sequence: CSADHRAGGETQYF.

The chain recombines TRBV28 with TRBJ1-1; the D gene is possibly TRBD1 (5 bases). CDR3 size: 13 residues. The V end lost 11 bases, the J end lost 2 bases, and 15 bases lay between the germline ends. The germline CDR1 and CDR2 sequences are MDHEN and SYDVKM. The CDR3 DNA reads as TGTGCCGGTGGGAAAGGGGTAAACACTGAAGCTTTCTTT. Its protein is CAGGKGVNTEAFF.

Of note for this clonotype: One end of the junction does not line up with germline, which may come from a read error. The V call is TRBV2, the J call TRBJ2-7; perhaps TRBD1 as D (5 bases). Looked up from germline, CDR1 is SNHLY and CDR2 is FYNNEI. CDR3 length equals 14 residues. CDR3 nucleotides: TGCGCCAGCAGTGAAGCGCTTCTCCAGGGCGAGCAGTACTTC. This gives the protein CASSEALLQGEQYF.

This clonotype was counted at least ten times. The V and J genes are TRBV7-6 and TRBJ2-1, with TRBD2 matching 8 bases. Trimming removed 1 base from V and 3 bases from J; junction bases left unmatched: 2. Germline values: CDR1 SGHVS, CDR2 FNYEAQ. The CDR3 consists of 15 residues. CDR3 residues: CASSLVGTSYNEQFF. CDR3 DNA sequence: TGTGCCAGCAGCTTAGTAGGGACTAGCTACAATGAGCAGTTCTTC.

CDR3: CAISESGQASNTGELFF. In DNA, the CDR3 is TGTGCCATCAGTGAGTCCGGGCAGGCTTCGAACACCGGGGAGCTGTTTTTT. V and J are TRBV10-3 and TRBJ2-2; D unclear. The CDR3 is made up of 17 amino acids. Germline V gene data show CDR1 as ENHRY and CDR2 as SYGVKD. V dropped 0 bases and J dropped 0 bases, with 11 bases sitting between them.

V usage is TRBV6-6 and J usage is TRBJ1-2, with a weak D call TRBD1 (5 bases). The CDR3 sequence is 15 residues long. Germline CDR1 is MNHNY and CDR2 is SVGAGI (reference sequence). V lost 4 bases to trimming and J lost 5 bases, with 17 bases between them. The CDR3 DNA is TGTGCCAGCAGTTCCAAGGGACGGGACCATTATGGCTACACCTTC. This translates into CASSSKGRDHYGYTF.

This chain uses TRBV29-1 with TRBJ2-3; weak D call: TRBD2 (7 bases). V dropped 1 base and J dropped 2 bases, with 16 bases sitting between them. Germline V lookup: CDR1 SQVTM, CDR2 ANQGSEA. The CDR3 covers 16 residues. This chain's CDR3 is CSVEGWGGRNTDTQYF. Here the CDR3 DNA reads TGCAGCGTTGAAGGCTGGGGGGGCCGAAACACAGATACGCAGTATTTT.

There are a few counts of this clonotype. V and J are TRBV9 and TRBJ1-4, with a possible D match to TRBD1 (5 bases). V dropped 4 bases and J dropped 0 bases, with 13 bases sitting between them. CDR1 and CDR2 (germline): SGDLS, YYNGEE. This CDR3 comprises 16 residues. Here the CDR3 reads CASSPRGQATNEKLFF. The DNA for the CDR3 is TGTGCCAGCAGCCCTAGGGGCCAGGCAACTAATGAAAAACTGTTTTTT.